This TCR beta chain comes out of a study of shared clonotypes between healthy human individuals. Findings and limits, study-wide: The study's rarefaction showed incomplete sorted-subset sequencing despite large depth.

This CDR3 has 15 residues. Trimming left V 5 bases short and J 1 base short, with 15 bases between. Germline V lookup: CDR1 LNHNV, CDR2 YYDKDF (reference sequence). In the case of this clone: Its antigen is unknown.

Libraries were prepared by immunoSEQ multiplex PCR; TCRdb keeps only in-frame clonotypes and omits some of them. The repertoire holds some 2,500,000 clones, with approximately 93% as singletons. Caucasian adults living in Nashville, Tennessee, provided all samples. In the CD4+ fraction, cells were divided into CD45RA+ naive and CD45RA-negative memory subsets. The sample taken for sequencing was naive CD4+ T cells from PBMCs. Subset specified: CD45RA+ positively selected. The chain couples TRBV15 to TRBJ2-7; D may be TRBD2 (5 bases). The clonotype originates from a man younger than 35 in good health. Some clones in this sample may be carry-over from other donors' samples. CDR3 nucleotides: TGTGCCACCAGCCCCTCGGGAAGCGGATCCTACGAGCAGTACTTC. Translated, it gives CATSPSGSGSYEQYF. Variable domain in full (rest from reference TRBV15 and TRBJ2-7): DAMVIQNPRYQVTQFGKPVTLSCSQTLNHNVMYWYQQKSSQAPKLLFHYYDKDFNNEADTPDNFQSRRPNTSFCFLDIRSPGLGDTAMYLCATSPSGSGSYEQYFGPGTRLTVT.